Listed below are T cell receptor beta chains from one sample, sequenced in a study of cytomegalovirus exposure and HLA in healthy donors. TCRdb's copy holds only in-frame clones and misses some; the assay was immunoSEQ multiplex PCR. Of 130,000 or so clones in the sample, around 83% were seen once. The sequenced material came from PBMCs. These receptors were obtained from a woman between 18 and 29 years old in good health and CMV-seropositive. Each CDR3 is given with its conserved first and last residue.

v_gene,j_gene,CDR3aa
TRBV25-1,TRBJ2-1,CASIGTEGSYNEQFF
TRBV6-6,TRBJ2-2,CASSYPGQNTGELFF
TRBV2,TRBJ2-7,CATGQGLGYEQYF
TRBV10-3,TRBJ2-2,CAISESKLISPGELFF
TRBV28,TRBJ2-1,CASSLWGDSSYNEQFF
TRBV9,TRBJ1-5,CASKVRHQPQHF
TRBV6-5,TRBJ1-4,CASSTDENEKLFF
TRBV5-4,TRBJ2-5,CASSPQRGGETQYF
TRBV10-3,TRBJ1-1,CAISESLGQGTWAFF
TRBV2,TRBJ2-1,CASRDRTYNEQFF
TRBV27,TRBJ1-6,CASKSGQATNSPLHF